This T cell receptor (beta chain) came from a study of T cell repertoires in cytomegalovirus infection. Overall study context: Public TCR beta signatures indicated both CMV infection and matching HLA type.

Comments on this clonotype: Antigen unknown.

Via MiXCR, TCRdb re-called the reads, giving one row per CDR3 protein. The sample consists of about 110,000 distinct CDR3 sequences, 10% of them appearing once. The CDR3 loop spans 10 amino acids. The V gene lost 6 bases and the J gene lost 6 bases, with 7 bases spanning the gap. Per germline, CDR1 DFQATT and CDR2 SNEGSKA (reference sequence). Study results and limitations: The ex vivo response showed dominance by HLA-C-restricted CMV-specific TCR beta clonotypes. Summed public TCR beta family frequency identified CMV carriers bearing the relevant HLA.

This TCR came from a human donor in good health (CMV status not recorded). Some clones in this sample may be carry-over from other donors' samples. Source material: PBMCs, sequenced either directly or after in vitro stimulation (not recorded which). The chain combines TRBV20-1 with TRBJ2-3; D gene uncertain. CDR3 protein: CSASLDTQYF. The CDR3, as DNA: TGCAGTGCCTCGTTGGATACGCAGTATTTT.